Sequencing of this T cell receptor beta chain was carried out in a study of blood T cell repertoires in COVID-19. Study at large: The United States, Italy and Spain supplied acute and convalescent COVID-19 samples. PBMCs, B-cell-depleted T cells, or T cells were the source of the cDNA or gDNA that made up the material.

There are 16 residues in the CDR3. V trimming: 0 bases; J trimming: 3 bases; junction bases outside the gene matches: 5. Germline V CDR1 and CDR2: SEHNR, FQNEAQ (reference sequence). The method was immunoSEQ multiplex PCR; TCRdb's version includes in-frame clones alone and lacks a portion of them. Found here are around 170,000 clones, less than 90% of them singletons; the top ten hold around 6.5%. Sequencing was carried out using PBMCs or T cells enriched from blood (not recorded which). The sequence was collected from a woman between 50 and 59 years old who had recovered from COVID-19. This chain joins TRBV7-9 and TRBJ2-3; 8 bases align to TRBD2. The CDR3 reads CASSLALSGETDTQYF. The CDR3 DNA reads as TGTGCCAGCAGCTTAGCGCTTAGCGGGGAAACAGATACGCAGTATTTT.